This T cell receptor (beta chain) was documented in a study of blood T cell repertoires in COVID-19. Study details: T cells, B-cell-depleted T cells, or PBMCs supplied cDNA or gDNA.

TCRdb's table, derived via immunoSEQ multiplex PCR, lists solely in-frame clones and lacks some. The sample carries about 63,000 clones, approximately 88% recorded once. Germline V gene sequence: CDR1 SGHTA, CDR2 FQGNSA. V was pared by 3 bases and J by 5 bases, with 3 bases of the junction left unmatched. The length of the CDR3 is 14 residues. V gene TRBV7-2 combines with J gene TRBJ2-5; 10 bases fit TRBD2. The receptor's source is a human donor in a cohort sampled during active COVID-19. The specimen was peripheral blood. CDR3 region: CASSFATSGETQYF. Written as DNA, the CDR3 is TGTGCCAGCAGCTTTGCGACTAGCGGGGAGACCCAGTACTTC.